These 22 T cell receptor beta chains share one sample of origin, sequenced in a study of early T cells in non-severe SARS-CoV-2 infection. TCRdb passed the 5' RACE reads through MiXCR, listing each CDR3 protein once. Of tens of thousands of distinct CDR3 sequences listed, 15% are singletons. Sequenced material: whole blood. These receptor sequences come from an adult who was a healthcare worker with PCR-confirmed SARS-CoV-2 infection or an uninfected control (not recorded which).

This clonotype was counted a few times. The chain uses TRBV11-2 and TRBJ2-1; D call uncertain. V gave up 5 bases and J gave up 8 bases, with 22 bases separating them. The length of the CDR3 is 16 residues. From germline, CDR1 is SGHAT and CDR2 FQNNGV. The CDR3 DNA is TGTGCCAGCAGCCCGAACCCGCTCGTCTCGCTCCATGAGCAGTTCTTC. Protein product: CASSPNPLVSLHEQFF.

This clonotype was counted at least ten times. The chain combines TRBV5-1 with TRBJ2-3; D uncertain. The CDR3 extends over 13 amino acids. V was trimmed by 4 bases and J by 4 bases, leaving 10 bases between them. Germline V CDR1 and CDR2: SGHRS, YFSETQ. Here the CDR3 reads CASSPLGPDTQYF. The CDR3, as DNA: TGCGCCAGCAGCCCGTTAGGTCCAGATACGCAGTATTTT.

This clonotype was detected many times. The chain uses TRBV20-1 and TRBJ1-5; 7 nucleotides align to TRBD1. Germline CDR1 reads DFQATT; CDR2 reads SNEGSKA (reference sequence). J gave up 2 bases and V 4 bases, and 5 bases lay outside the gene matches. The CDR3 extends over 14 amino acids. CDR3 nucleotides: TGCAGTGCTATTGACAGGGAAGGCAATCAGCCCCAGCATTTT. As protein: CSAIDREGNQPQHF.

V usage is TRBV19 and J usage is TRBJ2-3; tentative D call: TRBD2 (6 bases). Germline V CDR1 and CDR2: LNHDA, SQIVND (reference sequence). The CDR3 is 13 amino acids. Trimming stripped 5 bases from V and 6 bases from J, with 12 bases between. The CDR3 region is CASSPGSVDTQYF. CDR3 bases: TGTGCCAGTAGTCCCGGGAGTGTGGATACGCAGTATTTT.

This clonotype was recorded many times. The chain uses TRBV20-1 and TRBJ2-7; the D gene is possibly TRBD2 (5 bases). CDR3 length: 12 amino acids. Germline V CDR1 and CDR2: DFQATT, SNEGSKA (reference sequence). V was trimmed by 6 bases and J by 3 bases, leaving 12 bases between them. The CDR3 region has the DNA TGCAGTGCGACCACTAGGGTCTACGAGCAGTACTTC. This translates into CSATTRVYEQYF.

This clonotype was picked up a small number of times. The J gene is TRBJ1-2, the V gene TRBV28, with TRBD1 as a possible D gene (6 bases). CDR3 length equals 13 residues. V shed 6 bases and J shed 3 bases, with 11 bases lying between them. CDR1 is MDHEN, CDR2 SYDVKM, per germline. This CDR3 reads CASRTGSYYGYTF. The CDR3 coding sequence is TGTGCCAGCAGGACAGGCAGTTACTATGGCTACACCTTC.

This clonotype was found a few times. CDR3: CASSWTSGTYTGELFF. The CDR3 DNA sequence: TGTGCCAGCAGCTGGACTAGCGGGACCTACACCGGGGAGCTGTTTTTT. The chain uses TRBV7-8 and TRBJ2-2, with 12 bases aligning to TRBD2. There are 16 residues in the CDR3. Germline V CDR1 and CDR2: SGHVS, FQNEAQ. Trimming cost V 4 bases and J 3 bases; bases outside gene matches: 3.

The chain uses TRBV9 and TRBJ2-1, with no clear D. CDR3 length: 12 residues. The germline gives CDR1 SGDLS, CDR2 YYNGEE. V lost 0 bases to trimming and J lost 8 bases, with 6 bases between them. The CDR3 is CASSVGTDEQFF. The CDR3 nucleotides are TGTGCCAGCAGCGTAGGAACGGATGAGCAGTTCTTC. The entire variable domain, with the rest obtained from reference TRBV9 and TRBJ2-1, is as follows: DSGVTQTPKHLITATGQRVTLRCSPRSGDLSVYWYQQSLDQGLQFLIQYYNGEERAKGNILERFSAQQFPDLHSELNLSSLELGDSALYFCASSVGTDEQFFGPGTRLTVL.

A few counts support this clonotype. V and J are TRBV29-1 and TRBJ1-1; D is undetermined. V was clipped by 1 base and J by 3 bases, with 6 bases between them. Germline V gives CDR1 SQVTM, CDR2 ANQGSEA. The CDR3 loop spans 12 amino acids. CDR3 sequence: CSVEVGYTEAFF. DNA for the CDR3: TGCAGCGTTGAAGTAGGATACACTGAAGCTTTCTTT. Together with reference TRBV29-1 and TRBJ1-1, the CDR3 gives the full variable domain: SAVISQKPSRDICQRGTSLTIQCQVDSQVTMMFWYRQQPGQSLTLIATANQGSEATYESGFVIDKFPISRPNLTFSTLTVSNMSPEDSSIYLCSVEVGYTEAFFGQGTRLTVV.

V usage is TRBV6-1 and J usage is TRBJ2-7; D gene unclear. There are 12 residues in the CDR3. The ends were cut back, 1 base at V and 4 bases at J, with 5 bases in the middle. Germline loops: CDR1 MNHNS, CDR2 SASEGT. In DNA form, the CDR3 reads TGTGCCAGCAGTGAAGAGGGTTACGAGCAGTACTTC. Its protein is CASSEEGYEQYF.

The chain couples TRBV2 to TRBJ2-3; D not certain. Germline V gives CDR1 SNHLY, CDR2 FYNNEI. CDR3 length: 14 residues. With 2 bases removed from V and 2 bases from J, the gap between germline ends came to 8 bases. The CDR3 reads CASSEFGITDTQYF. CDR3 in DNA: TGTGCCAGCAGTGAATTTGGGATCACAGATACGCAGTATTTT.

CDR3: CASSGQGQGGYGYTF. The DNA for the CDR3 is TGCGCCAGCAGCGGACAGGGACAGGGTGGATATGGCTACACCTTC. V is TRBV5-1 and J is TRBJ1-2; 9 bases line up with TRBD1. The V segment lost 4 bases and the J segment 5 bases; nucleotides outside the gene matches: 9. In germline, CDR1 is SGHRS, CDR2 YFSETQ. The CDR3 covers 15 residues.

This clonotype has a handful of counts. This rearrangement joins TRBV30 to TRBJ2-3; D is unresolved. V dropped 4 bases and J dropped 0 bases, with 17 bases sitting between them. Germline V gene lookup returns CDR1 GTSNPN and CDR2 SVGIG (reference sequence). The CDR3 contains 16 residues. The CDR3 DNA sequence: TGTGCCTGGAATCCCCGGTTAGTTAGAAGCACAGATACGCAGTATTTT. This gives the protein CAWNPRLVRSTDTQYF.

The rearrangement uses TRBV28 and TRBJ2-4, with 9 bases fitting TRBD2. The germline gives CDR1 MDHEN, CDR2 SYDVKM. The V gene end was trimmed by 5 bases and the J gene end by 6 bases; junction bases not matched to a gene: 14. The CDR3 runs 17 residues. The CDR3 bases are TGTGCCAGCAGTACTCTCAGACTAGCGGAGGGCGGAAACATTCAGTACTTC. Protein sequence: CASSTLRLAEGGNIQYF.

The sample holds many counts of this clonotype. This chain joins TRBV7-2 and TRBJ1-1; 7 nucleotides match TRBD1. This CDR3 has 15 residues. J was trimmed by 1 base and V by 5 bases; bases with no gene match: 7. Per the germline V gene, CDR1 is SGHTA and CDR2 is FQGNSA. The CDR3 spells CASSTQTGRNTEAFF. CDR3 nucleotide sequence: TGTGCCAGCAGCACCCAGACAGGGCGGAACACTGAAGCTTTCTTT. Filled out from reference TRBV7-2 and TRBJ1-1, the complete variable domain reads GAGVSQSPSNKVTEKGKDVELRCDPISGHTALYWYRQSLGQGLEFLIYFQGNSAPDKSGLPSDRFSAERTGGSVSTLTIQRTQQEDSAVYLCASSTQTGRNTEAFFGQGTRLTVV.

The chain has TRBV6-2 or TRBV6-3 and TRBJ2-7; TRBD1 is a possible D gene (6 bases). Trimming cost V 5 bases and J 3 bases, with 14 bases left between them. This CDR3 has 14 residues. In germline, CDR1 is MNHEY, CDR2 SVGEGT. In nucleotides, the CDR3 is TGTGCCAGCAGTCTCCAGCACAGGGTCTACGAGCAGTACTTC. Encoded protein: CASSLQHRVYEQYF.

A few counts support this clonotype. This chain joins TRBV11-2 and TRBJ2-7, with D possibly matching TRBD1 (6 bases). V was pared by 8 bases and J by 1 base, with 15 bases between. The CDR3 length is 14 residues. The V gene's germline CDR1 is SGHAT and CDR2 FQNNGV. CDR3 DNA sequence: TGTGCCAGCGGCGACAGAGGGACATCCTACGAGCAGTACTTC. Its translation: CASGDRGTSYEQYF.

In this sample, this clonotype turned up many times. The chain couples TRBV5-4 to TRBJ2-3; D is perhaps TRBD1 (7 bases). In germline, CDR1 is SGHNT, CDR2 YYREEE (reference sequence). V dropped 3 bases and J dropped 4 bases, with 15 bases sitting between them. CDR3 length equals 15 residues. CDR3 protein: CASSWSTGRSDTQYF. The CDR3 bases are TGTGCCAGCAGCTGGTCGACAGGGAGGTCAGATACGCAGTATTTT.

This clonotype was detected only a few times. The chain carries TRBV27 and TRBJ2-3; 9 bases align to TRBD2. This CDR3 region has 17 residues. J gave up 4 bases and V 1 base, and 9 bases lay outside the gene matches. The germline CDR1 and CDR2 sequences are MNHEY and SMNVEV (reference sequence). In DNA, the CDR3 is TGTGCCAGCAGTTTATACGGCGGGGGGGCTATTGCAGATACGCAGTATTTT. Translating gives CASSLYGGGAIADTQYF.

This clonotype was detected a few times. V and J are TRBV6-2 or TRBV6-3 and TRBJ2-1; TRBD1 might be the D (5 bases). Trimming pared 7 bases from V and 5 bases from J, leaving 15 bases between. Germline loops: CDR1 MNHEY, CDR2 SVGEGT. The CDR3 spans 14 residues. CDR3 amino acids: CASMQVQANNEQFF. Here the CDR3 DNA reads TGTGCCAGCATGCAAGTACAGGCGAACAATGAGCAGTTCTTC.

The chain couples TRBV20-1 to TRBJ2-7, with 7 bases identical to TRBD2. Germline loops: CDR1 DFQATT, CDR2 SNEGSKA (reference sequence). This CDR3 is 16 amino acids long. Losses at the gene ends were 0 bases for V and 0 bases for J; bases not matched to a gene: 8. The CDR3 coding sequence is TGCAGTGCTAGAGAGGCCGGACTAGTCTACTCCTACGAGCAGTACTTC. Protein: CSAREAGLVYSYEQYF.

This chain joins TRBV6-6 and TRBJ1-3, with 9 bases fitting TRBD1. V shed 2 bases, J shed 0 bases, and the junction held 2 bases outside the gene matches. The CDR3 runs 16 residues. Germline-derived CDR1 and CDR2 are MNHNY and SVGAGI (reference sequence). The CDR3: CASSYGTGHSGNTIYF. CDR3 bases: TGTGCCAGCAGTTACGGGACAGGGCACTCTGGAAACACCATATATTTT.